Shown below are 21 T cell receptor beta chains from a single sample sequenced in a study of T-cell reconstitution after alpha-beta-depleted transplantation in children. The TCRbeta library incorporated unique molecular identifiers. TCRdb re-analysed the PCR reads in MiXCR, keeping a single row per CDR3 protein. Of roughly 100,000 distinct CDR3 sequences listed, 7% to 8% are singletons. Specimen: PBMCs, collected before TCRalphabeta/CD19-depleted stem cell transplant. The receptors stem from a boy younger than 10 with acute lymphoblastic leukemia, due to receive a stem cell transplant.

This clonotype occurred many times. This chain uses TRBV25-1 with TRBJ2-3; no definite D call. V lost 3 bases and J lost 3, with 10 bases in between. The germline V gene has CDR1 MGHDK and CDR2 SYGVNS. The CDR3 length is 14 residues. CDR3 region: CASSDSLGTDTQYF. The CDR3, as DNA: TGTGCCAGCAGTGATTCTCTAGGGACAGATACGCAGTATTTT.

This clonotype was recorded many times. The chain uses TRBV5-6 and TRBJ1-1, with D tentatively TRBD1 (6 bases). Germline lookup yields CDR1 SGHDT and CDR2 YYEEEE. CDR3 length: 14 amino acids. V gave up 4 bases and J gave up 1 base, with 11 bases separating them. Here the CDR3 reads CASSPVQGNTEAFF. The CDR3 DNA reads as TGTGCCAGCAGCCCAGTACAGGGGAACACTGAAGCTTTCTTT.

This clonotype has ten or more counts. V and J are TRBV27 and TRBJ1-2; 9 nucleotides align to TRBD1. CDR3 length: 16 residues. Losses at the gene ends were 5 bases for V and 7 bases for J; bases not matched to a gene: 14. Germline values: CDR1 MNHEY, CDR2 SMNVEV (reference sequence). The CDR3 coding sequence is TGTGCCAGCAGTCCCTATCCAGCGGGGACAGGGACTGGCTACACCTTC. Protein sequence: CASSPYPAGTGTGYTF.

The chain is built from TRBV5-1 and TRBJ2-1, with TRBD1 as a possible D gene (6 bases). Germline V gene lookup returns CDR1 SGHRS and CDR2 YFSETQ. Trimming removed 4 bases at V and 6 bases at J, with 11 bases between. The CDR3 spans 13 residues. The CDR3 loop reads CASSPGQINEQFF. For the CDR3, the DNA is TGCGCCAGCAGCCCCGGACAGATCAATGAGCAGTTCTTC.

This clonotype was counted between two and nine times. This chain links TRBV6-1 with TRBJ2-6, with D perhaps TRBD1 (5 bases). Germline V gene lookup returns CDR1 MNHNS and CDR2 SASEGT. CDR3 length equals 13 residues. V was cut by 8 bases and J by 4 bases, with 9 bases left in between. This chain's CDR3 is CASRQGGANVLTF. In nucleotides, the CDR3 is TGTGCCAGCCGCCAGGGAGGGGCCAACGTCCTGACTTTC.

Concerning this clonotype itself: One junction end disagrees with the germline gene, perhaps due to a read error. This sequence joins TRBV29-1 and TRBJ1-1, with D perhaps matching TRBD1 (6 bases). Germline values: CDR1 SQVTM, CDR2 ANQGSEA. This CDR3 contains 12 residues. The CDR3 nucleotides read TGCAGCGTAGGGGGACGGAACCCTGAAGCTTTCTTT. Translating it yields CSVGGRNPEAFF.

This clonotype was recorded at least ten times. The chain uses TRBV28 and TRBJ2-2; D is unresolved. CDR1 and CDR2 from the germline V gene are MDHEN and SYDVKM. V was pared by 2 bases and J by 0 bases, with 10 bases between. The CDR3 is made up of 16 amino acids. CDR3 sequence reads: CASSLRAGPNTGELFF. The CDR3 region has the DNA TGTGCCAGCAGTTTACGGGCAGGCCCGAACACCGGGGAGCTGTTTTTT.

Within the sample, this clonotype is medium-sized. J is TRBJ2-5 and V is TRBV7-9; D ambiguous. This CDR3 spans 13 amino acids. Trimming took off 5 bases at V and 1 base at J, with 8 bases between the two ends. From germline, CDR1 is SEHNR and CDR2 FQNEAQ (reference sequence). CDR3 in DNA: TGTGCCAGCAGCCCACAGTCCCAAGAGACCCAGTACTTC. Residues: CASSPQSQETQYF.

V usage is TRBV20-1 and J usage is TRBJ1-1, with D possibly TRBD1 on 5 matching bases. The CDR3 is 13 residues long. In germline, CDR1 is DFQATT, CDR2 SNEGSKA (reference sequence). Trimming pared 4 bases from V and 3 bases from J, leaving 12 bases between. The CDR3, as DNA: TGCAGTGCTACTACAGGACGCCACACTGAAGCTTTCTTT. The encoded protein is CSATTGRHTEAFF.

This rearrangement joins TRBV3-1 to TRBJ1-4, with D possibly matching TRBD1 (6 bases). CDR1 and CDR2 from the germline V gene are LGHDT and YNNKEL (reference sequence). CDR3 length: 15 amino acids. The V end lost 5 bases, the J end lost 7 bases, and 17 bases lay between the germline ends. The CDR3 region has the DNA TGTGCCAGCAGCGCAAGGTCAGGGACAATTGAAAAACTGTTTTTT. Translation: CASSARSGTIEKLFF.

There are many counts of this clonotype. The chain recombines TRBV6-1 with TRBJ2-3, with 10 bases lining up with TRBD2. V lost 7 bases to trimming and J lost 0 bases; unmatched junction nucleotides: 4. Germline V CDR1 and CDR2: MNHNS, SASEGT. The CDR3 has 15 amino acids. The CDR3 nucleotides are TGTGCCAGCACTCTAGCGGGGGTGAGCACAGATACGCAGTATTTT. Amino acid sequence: CASTLAGVSTDTQYF.

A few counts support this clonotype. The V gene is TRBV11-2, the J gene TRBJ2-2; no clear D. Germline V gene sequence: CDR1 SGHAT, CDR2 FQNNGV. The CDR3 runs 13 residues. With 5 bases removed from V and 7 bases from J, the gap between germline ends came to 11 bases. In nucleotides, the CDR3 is TGTGCCAGCAGCCCCAGTAGGAGCGGGGAGCTGTTTTTT. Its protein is CASSPSRSGELFF.

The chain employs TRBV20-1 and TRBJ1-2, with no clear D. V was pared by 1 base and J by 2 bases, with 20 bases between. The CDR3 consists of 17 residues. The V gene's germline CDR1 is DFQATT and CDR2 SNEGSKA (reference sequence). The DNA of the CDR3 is TGCAGTGCTAGAGTGTCGGAGGTCCCAACCCAAAACTATGGCTACACCTTC. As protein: CSARVSEVPTQNYGYTF.

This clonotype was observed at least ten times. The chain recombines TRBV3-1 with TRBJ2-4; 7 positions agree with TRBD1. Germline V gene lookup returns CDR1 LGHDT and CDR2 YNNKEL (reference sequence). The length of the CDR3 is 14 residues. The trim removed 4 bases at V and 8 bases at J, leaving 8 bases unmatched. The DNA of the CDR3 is TGTGCCAGCAGCCCGGGACAGATCAGAGACATTCAGTACTTC. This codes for CASSPGQIRDIQYF.

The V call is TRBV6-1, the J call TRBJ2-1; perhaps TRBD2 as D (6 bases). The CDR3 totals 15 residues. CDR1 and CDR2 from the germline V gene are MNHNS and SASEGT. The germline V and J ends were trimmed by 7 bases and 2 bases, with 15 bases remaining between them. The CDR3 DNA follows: TGTGCCAGCACCCTTAGCGGTCGCCCCTACAATGAGCAGTTCTTC. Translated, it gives CASTLSGRPYNEQFF.

The chain's CDR3 is CSATRGGFQETQYF. CDR3 DNA: TGCAGTGCTACCCGCGGGGGGTTCCAAGAGACCCAGTACTTC. V and J are TRBV20-1 and TRBJ2-5; 8 nucleotides match TRBD2. Trimming at V came to 4 bases and at J to 1 base, leaving 5 bases not matched to a gene. The CDR3 extends over 14 amino acids. Germline values: CDR1 DFQATT, CDR2 SNEGSKA (reference sequence).

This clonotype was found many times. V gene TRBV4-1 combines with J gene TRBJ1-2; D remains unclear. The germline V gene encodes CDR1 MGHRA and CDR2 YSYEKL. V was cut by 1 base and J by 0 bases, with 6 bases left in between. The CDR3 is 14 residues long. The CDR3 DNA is TGCGCCAGCAGCCAAGGACGGGCTAACTATGGCTACACCTTC. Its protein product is CASSQGRANYGYTF.

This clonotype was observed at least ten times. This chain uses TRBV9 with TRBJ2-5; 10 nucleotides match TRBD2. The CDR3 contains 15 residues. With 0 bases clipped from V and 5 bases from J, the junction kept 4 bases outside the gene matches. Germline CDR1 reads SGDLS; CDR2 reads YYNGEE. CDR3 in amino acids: CASSVGAGGHETQYF. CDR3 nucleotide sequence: TGTGCCAGCAGCGTAGGAGCGGGGGGGCACGAGACCCAGTACTTC.

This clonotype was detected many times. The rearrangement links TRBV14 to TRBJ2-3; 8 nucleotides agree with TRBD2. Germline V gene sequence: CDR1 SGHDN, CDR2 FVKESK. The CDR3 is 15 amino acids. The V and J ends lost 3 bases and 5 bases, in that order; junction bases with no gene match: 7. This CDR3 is CASSHLGGAGDTQYF. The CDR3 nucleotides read TGTGCCAGCAGCCATCTCGGGGGGGCTGGAGATACGCAGTATTTT.

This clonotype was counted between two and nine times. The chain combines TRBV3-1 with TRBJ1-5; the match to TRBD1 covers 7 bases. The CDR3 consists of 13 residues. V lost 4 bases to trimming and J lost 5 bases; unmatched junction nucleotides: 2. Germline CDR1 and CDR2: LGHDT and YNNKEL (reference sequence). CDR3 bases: TGTGCCAGCAGCCGCGGACAGGATCAGCCCCAGCATTTT. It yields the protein CASSRGQDQPQHF.

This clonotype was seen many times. CDR3 DNA sequence: TGCGCCAGCAGCTTGGGTCCCGGGGGTCGCACAGATACGCAGTATTTT. Its protein is CASSLGPGGRTDTQYF. The V and J genes are TRBV5-1 and TRBJ2-3; possibly TRBD2 for D (6 bases). The CDR3 is 16 amino acids. CDR1 is SGHRS, CDR2 YFSETQ, per germline. Deletions cut 0 bases from V and 1 base from J, with 12 bases between.